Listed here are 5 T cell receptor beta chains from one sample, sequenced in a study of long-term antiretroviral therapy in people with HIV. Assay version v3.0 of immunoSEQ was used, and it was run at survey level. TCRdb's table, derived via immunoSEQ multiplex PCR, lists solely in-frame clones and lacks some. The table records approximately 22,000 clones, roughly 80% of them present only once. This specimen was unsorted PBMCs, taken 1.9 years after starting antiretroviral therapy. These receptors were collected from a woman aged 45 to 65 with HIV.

The CDR3 DNA reads TGTGCCAGCAGCAAAGGAGACAGGGACGAAAAACTGTTTTTT. Translating it yields CASSKGDRDEKLFF. The chain combines TRBV21-1 with TRBJ1-4; the table's D gene call, TRBD1, was not cross checked with the DNA. TRBV21-1 is a listed pseudogene. CDR3 length: 14 residues.

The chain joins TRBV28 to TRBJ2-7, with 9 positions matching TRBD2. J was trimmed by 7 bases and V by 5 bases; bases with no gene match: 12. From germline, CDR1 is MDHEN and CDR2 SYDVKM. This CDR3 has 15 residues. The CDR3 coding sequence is TGTGCCAGCAGTCCGCGGGTAGCGGGGGCCGGGGAGCAGTACTTC. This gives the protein CASSPRVAGAGEQYF.

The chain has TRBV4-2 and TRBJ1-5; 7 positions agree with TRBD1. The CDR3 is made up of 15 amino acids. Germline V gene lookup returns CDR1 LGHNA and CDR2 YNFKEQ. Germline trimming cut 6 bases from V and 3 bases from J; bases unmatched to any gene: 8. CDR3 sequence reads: CASRLRGGLNQPQHF. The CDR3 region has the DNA TGTGCCAGCAGACTTCGAGGGGGCCTCAATCAGCCCCAGCATTTT.

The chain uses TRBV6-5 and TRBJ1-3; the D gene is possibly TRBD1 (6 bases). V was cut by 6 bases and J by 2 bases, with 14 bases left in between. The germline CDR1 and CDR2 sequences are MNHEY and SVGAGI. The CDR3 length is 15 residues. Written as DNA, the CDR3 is TGTGCCAGCAGCCCACGACGGGGGCCTGGAAACACCATATATTTT. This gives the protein CASSPRRGPGNTIYF.

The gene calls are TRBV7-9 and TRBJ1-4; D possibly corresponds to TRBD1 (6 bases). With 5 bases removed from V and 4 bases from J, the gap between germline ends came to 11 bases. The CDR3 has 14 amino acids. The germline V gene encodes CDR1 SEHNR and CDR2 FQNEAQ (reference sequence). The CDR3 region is CASSRTDLNEKLFF. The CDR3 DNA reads TGTGCCAGCAGCAGGACAGACCTTAATGAAAAACTGTTTTTT.